This T cell receptor (beta chain) appears in the sequencing data of a study of CD8+ T cells in alopecia areata. TCR sequencing used cDNA made by reverse transcription of extracted RNA. Assay: immunoSEQ multiplex PCR; the TCRdb copy retains only in-frame clones and omits some. Altogether 90,000 to 120,000 clones are present, roughly 60% being singletons, with the ten largest covering 20% to 25%. The V gene's germline CDR1 is MDHEN and CDR2 SYDVKM. The germline V and J ends were trimmed by 3 bases and 5 bases, with 20 bases remaining between them. The CDR3 runs 17 residues. What was sequenced was CD8+ T cells sorted from blood. This chain joins TRBV28 and TRBJ2-1, with D possibly being TRBD1 or TRBD2 (7 bases each). The sequence was obtained from a human donor in good health. The CDR3 reads CASSFKSPGGADNEQFF. DNA of the CDR3: TGTGCCAGCAGTTTTAAGTCCCCAGGGGGGGCCGACAATGAGCAGTTCTTC. Filled out from reference TRBV28 and TRBJ2-1, the complete variable domain reads DVKVTQSSRYLVKRTGEKVFLECVQDMDHENMFWYRQDPGLGLRLIYFSYDVKMKEKGDIPEGYSVSREKKERFSLILESASTNQTSMYLCASSFKSPGGADNEQFFGPGTRLTVL.